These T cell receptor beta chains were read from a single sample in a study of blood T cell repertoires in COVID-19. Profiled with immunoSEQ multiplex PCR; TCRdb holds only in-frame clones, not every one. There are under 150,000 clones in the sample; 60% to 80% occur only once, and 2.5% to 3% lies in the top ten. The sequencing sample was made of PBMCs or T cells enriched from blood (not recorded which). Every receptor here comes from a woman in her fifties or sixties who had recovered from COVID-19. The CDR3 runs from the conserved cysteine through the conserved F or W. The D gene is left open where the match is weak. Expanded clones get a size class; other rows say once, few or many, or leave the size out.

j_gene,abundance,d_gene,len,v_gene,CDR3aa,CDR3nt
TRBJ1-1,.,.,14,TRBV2,CASTEGTGNTEAFF,TGTGCCAGCACCGAAGGTACGGGGAACACTGAAGCTTTCTTT
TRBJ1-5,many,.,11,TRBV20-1,CSASPGGAQHF,TGCAGTGCTAGCCCAGGAGGGGCCCAGCATTTT
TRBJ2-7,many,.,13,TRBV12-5,CASGFPRSYEQYF,TGTGCTAGTGGTTTCCCGAGGTCCTACGAGCAGTACTTC
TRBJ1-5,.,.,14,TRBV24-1,CATSEQHSNQPQHF,TGTGCCACCAGTGAACAGCATAGCAATCAGCCCCAGCATTTT
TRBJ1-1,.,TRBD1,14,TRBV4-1,CASSQRQGNTEAFF,TGCGCCAGCAGCCAGCGACAGGGTAACACTGAAGCTTTCTTT
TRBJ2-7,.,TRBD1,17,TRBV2,CASSDSDRGVHSYEQYF,TGTGCCAGCAGTGACAGCGACAGGGGGGTTCATTCTTACGAGCAGTACTTC
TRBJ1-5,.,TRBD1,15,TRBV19,CASRGGQGGNQPQHF,TGTGCCAGTAGAGGGGGACAGGGGGGCAATCAGCCCCAGCATTTT
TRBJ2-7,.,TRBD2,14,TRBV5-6,CASSWVGGTYEQYF,TGTGCCAGCAGCTGGGTCGGGGGGACCTACGAGCAGTACTTC
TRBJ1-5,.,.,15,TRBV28,CASSSGQLFNQPQHF,TGTGCCAGCAGTTCAGGACAGCTTTTCAATCAGCCCCAGCATTTT
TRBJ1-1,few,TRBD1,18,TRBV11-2,CASSKPGDRTYMNTEAFF,TGTGCCAGCAGTAAGCCCGGGGACAGGACTTATATGAACACTGAAGCTTTCTTT
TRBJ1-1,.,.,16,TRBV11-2,CASSTLDRTSDTEAFF,TGTGCCAGCAGCACCCTGGACAGAACGTCAGACACTGAAGCTTTCTTT
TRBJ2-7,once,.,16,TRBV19,CASSIDGQLSSYEQYF,TGTGCCAGTAGTATAGATGGGCAGCTCTCGAGCTACGAGCAGTACTTC
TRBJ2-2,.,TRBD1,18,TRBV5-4,CASSVNPGTGSGTGELFF,TGTGCCAGCAGCGTAAACCCCGGGACAGGGTCAGGAACCGGGGAGCTGTTTTTT
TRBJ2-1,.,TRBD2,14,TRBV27,CASGVGGLGVEQFF,TGTGCCAGCGGAGTGGGGGGACTAGGGGTTGAGCAGTTCTTC
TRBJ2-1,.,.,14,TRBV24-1,CATSAGSLYNEQFF,TGTGCCACCAGTGCCGGGAGCCTTTACAATGAGCAGTTCTTC
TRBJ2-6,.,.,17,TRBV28,CASSFGQRMFGANVLTF,TGTGCCAGCAGTTTCGGACAGCGCATGTTTGGGGCCAACGTCCTGACTTTC
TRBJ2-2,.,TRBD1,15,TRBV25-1,CASSGTGSSSGELFF,TGTGCCAGCTCCGGGACAGGGTCTTCATCCGGGGAGCTGTTTTTT
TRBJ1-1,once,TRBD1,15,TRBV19,CASTPGDRRNTEAFF,TGTGCCAGTACCCCGGGGGACAGGAGGAACACTGAAGCTTTCTTT
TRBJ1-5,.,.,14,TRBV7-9,CASSAQGTDRPQHF,TGTGCCAGCAGCGCTCAGGGTACGGACCGGCCCCAGCATTTT
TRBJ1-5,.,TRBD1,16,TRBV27,CASSTIRQGPGQPQHF,TGTGCCAGCAGTACTATTCGACAGGGACCAGGTCAGCCCCAGCATTTT
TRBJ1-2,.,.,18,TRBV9,CASSPSSHLTGNRYGYTF,TGTGCCAGCAGCCCTAGTTCCCATCTAACAGGGAATCGCTATGGCTACACCTTC
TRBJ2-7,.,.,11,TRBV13,CASSTGDEQYF,TGTGCCAGCAGTACGGGGGACGAGCAGTACTTC
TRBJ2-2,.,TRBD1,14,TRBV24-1,CATQGVPNTGELFF,TGTGCCACCCAGGGGGTGCCGAACACCGGGGAGCTGTTTTTT
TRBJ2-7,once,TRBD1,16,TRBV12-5,CASGLSEDRVNYEQYF,TGTGCTAGTGGTTTATCCGAGGACAGGGTTAACTACGAGCAGTACTTC
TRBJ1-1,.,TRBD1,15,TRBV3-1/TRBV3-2,CASSHWTGRATEAFF,TGTGCCAGCAGCCACTGGACAGGGCGTGCGACTGAAGCTTTCTTT